Below are 10 T cell receptor beta chains sequenced from a single sample in a study of T cells in Graves' hyperthyroidism and ophthalmopathy. The investigators amplified TCR beta CDR3 regions from RNA transcripts. An initial round of RT-PCR targeting the TCR CDR3 relied on the HTBI primer set. TCRdb used MiXCR to reprocess the multiplex PCR reads, holding one entry per CDR3 protein. The sample lists hundreds of thousands of distinct CDR3 sequences; approximately 44% were seen once. The sample was peripheral blood or thyroid tissue (not recorded which). The receptors were gathered from a woman under 30 with Graves' hyperthyroidism.

This chain links TRBV10-3 with TRBJ1-2; 9 bases fit TRBD1. Per germline, CDR1 ENHRY and CDR2 SYGVKD. V gave up 2 bases and J gave up 2 bases; unmatched junction bases: 15. This CDR3 is built from 19 residues. This chain's CDR3 is CAISEPTGGKRVLNYGYTF. CDR3 bases: TGTGCCATCAGTGAGCCGACAGGGGGGAAAAGAGTTTTGAACTATGGCTACACCTTC.

This clonotype was detected ten times or more. This sequence joins TRBV2 and TRBJ2-5, with D perhaps TRBD1 (5 bases). CDR1 is SNHLY, CDR2 FYNNEI, per germline. The CDR3 is 13 residues long. The V and J ends lost 5 bases and 5 bases respectively, with 12 bases between them. CDR3 in DNA: TGTGCCAGCAGTATGGACAATGGGGAGACCCAGTACTTC. As protein: CASSMDNGETQYF.

A remark on this clonotype: Since a much larger clone is just one base distant, this may be a read error. Without the conserved terminal phenylalanine or tryptophan, this CDR3 likely stems from a read error. The chain is built from TRBV10-3 and TRBJ1-2; tentative D call: TRBD1 (5 bases). Trimming stripped 6 bases from V and 8 bases from J, with 16 bases between. CDR1 and CDR2 (germline): ENHRY, SYGVKD. The CDR3 consists of 13 residues. Written as DNA, the CDR3 is TGTGCCATCAGCCGGGGGGAGGGATCCGGCTACACCCTC. This sequence encodes CAISRGEGSGYTL.

V usage is TRBV6-2 or TRBV6-3 and J usage is TRBJ1-2; the D gene is possibly TRBD1 (5 bases). This CDR3 spans 17 amino acids. Germline CDR1 and CDR2: MNHEY and SVGEGT. Between the trimmed V and J ends, which lost 0 bases and 4 bases, there was a span of 18 bases. The CDR3 DNA reads as TGTGCCAGCAGTTACTCAGGGGCCAAACCGGGGGGCTATGGCTACACCTTC. Translation: CASSYSGAKPGGYGYTF.

This clonotype turned up a few times. The chain links TRBV20-1 to TRBJ1-2, with D perhaps TRBD1 (6 bases). The CDR3 runs 14 residues. Germline V gene data show CDR1 as DFQATT and CDR2 as SNEGSKA (reference sequence). V lost 3 bases, J lost 8 bases, and 19 bases lay in between. CDR3: CSASPETGWGGYTF. CDR3 in DNA: TGCAGTGCTAGCCCCGAGACAGGTTGGGGGGGCTACACCTTC.

The J gene is TRBJ1-2, the V gene TRBV20-1; the D is unclear. The CDR3 is 11 amino acids. Germline CDR1 reads DFQATT; CDR2 reads SNEGSKA (reference sequence). Trimming pared 7 bases from V and 8 bases from J, leaving 14 bases between. The CDR3 protein is CSDYRYEGYTF. The CDR3 coding sequence is TGCAGTGACTACCGGTATGAGGGCTACACCTTC.

This clonotype was seen at least ten times. The V call is TRBV7-9, the J call TRBJ1-2; no reliable D call. This CDR3 is 15 amino acids long. With 5 bases removed from V and 1 base from J, the gap between germline ends came to 14 bases. The germline gives CDR1 SEHNR, CDR2 FQNEAQ (reference sequence). The CDR3 DNA follows: TGTGCCAGCAGCCCGACATTGACAAGTAACTATGGCTACACCTTC. Protein: CASSPTLTSNYGYTF.

The rearrangement joins TRBV7-9 to TRBJ2-2; 8 nucleotides line up with TRBD1. In germline, CDR1 is SEHNR, CDR2 FQNEAQ (reference sequence). The ends lost 5 bases at V and 0 bases at J; junction bases unmatched: 2. This CDR3 region has 15 residues. The CDR3 spells CASSRTGSNTGELFF. The CDR3 DNA reads TGTGCCAGCAGCAGGACAGGGTCGAACACCGGGGAGCTGTTTTTT.

The chain employs TRBV15 and TRBJ2-1; possible D gene TRBD2, 6 bases. Trimming stripped 3 bases from V and 0 bases from J, with 18 bases between. Germline loops: CDR1 LNHNV, CDR2 YYDKDF (reference sequence). This CDR3 has 18 amino acids. CDR3 loop: CATSSGDSTHNSYNEQFF. Here the CDR3 DNA reads TGTGCCACCAGCAGCGGGGACTCAACGCATAACTCCTACAATGAGCAGTTCTTC. The whole variable domain, remainder taken from reference TRBV15 and TRBJ2-1, is DAMVIQNPRYQVTQFGKPVTLSCSQTLNHNVMYWYQQKSSQAPKLLFHYYDKDFNNEADTPDNFQSRRPNTSFCFLDIRSPGLGDTAMYLCATSSGDSTHNSYNEQFFGPGTRLTVL.

The chain carries TRBV11-2 and TRBJ1-1; TRBD1 matches 7 bases. The CDR3 length is 15 residues. Germline V gene data show CDR1 as SGHAT and CDR2 as FQNNGV. J gave up 1 base and V 5 bases, and 7 bases lay outside the gene matches. CDR3 loop: CASSVVNRGNTEAFF. DNA for the CDR3: TGTGCCAGCAGCGTTGTCAACAGGGGGAACACTGAAGCTTTCTTT.